Following are 18 T cell receptor beta chains from one sample sequenced in a study of radiotherapy plus CTLA-4 blockade in lung cancer. Profiling relied on immunoSEQ multiplex PCR, and the TCRdb table lists in-frame clones only, not all of them. The sample carries about 98,000 clones, approximately 78% recorded once. The source was peripheral blood, collected from a patient treated with radiotherapy plus ipilimumab. These TCRs come from a human donor with non-small cell lung cancer who had a partial response to radiotherapy plus ipilimumab.

The chain employs TRBV5-1 and TRBJ2-1; TRBD1 agrees at 9 bases. This CDR3 region has 15 residues. Germline V gives CDR1 SGHRS, CDR2 YFSETQ. V lost 2 bases, J lost 8 bases, and 8 bases stayed unmatched. The CDR3 here is CASSLGLGQGYEQFF. The CDR3 DNA is TGCGCCAGCAGCTTAGGTTTAGGACAGGGGTATGAGCAGTTCTTC.

V gene TRBV19 combines with J gene TRBJ1-1; D might be TRBD1 (5 bases). V was trimmed by 7 bases and J by 2 bases, leaving 14 bases between them. The germline V gene has CDR1 LNHDA and CDR2 SQIVND (reference sequence). The CDR3 length is 14 residues. The CDR3 bases are TGTGCCAGTATGAGTACGGGGGATAACACTGAAGCTTTCTTT. Amino acids: CASMSTGDNTEAFF. Filled out from reference TRBV19 and TRBJ1-1, the complete variable domain reads DGGITQSPKYLFRKEGQNVTLSCEQNLNHDAMYWYRQDPGQGLRLIYYSQIVNDFQKGDIAEGYSVSREKKESFPLTVTSAQKNPTAFYLCASMSTGDNTEAFFGQGTRLTVV.

This clone was seen only a few times. This chain joins TRBV5-1 and TRBJ2-7; 10 bases are a match to TRBD1. CDR1 and CDR2 (germline): SGHRS, YFSETQ. The V gene end was trimmed by 4 bases and the J gene end by 2 bases; junction bases not matched to a gene: 3. There are 14 residues in the CDR3. DNA for the CDR3: TGCGCCAGCAGCGCGGACAGGGGGACCTACGAGCAGTACTTC. This gives the protein CASSADRGTYEQYF.

The table lists this clone with a few counts. This rearrangement joins TRBV5-6 to TRBJ2-7, with 7 bases lining up with TRBD1. The CDR3 loop spans 14 amino acids. Losses at the gene ends were 2 bases for V and 4 bases for J; bases not matched to a gene: 6. Per the germline V gene, CDR1 is SGHDT and CDR2 is YYEEEE. CDR3 amino acids: CASSFGDRGYEQYF. CDR3 nucleotide sequence: TGTGCCAGCAGCTTCGGGGACAGAGGATACGAGCAGTACTTC.

The chain employs TRBV18 and TRBJ2-7, with TRBD2 as a possible D gene (6 bases). This CDR3 region has 12 residues. Per the germline V gene, CDR1 is KGHSH and CDR2 is LQKENI. The ends were cut back, 3 bases at V and 5 bases at J, with 8 bases in the middle. CDR3 protein: CASSPSGDEQYF. Written as DNA, the CDR3 is TGTGCCAGCTCACCCTCGGGGGACGAGCAGTACTTC.

The chain combines TRBV9 with TRBJ2-6; possible D gene TRBD2, 7 bases. Trimming left V 0 bases short and J 2 bases short, with 15 bases between. The CDR3 length is 18 residues. Looked up from germline, CDR1 is SGDLS and CDR2 is YYNGEE. The CDR3 reads CASSVGGGLNTGANVLTF. The CDR3 DNA follows: TGTGCCAGCAGCGTAGGGGGGGGCCTAAATACTGGGGCCAACGTCCTGACTTTC.

This chain connects TRBV5-6 to TRBJ2-2; TRBD2 matches at 11 bases. Germline CDR1 reads SGHDT; CDR2 reads YYEEEE. After removal of 4 bases from V and 4 bases from J, the junction contained 3 bases not matched to a gene. The CDR3 loop spans 15 amino acids. The CDR3 spells CASSPGTSGTGELFF. CDR3 sequence (DNA): TGTGCCAGCAGCCCGGGGACTAGCGGCACCGGGGAGCTGTTTTTT.

This clone was seen just once. The chain recombines TRBV11-2 with TRBJ2-5, with 10 bases that match TRBD1. After removal of 5 bases from V and 5 bases from J, the junction contained 14 bases not matched to a gene. This CDR3 has 17 amino acids. Germline CDR1 SGHAT, CDR2 FQNNGV. The CDR3 spells CASSRRTGGSSGETQYF. CDR3 nucleotides: TGTGCCAGCAGCCGGAGGACAGGGGGAAGCTCTGGGGAGACCCAGTACTTC.

V usage is TRBV28 and J usage is TRBJ2-2; D call uncertain. Trimming cost V 7 bases and J 7 bases, with 16 bases left between them. CDR3 size: 14 residues. Germline V lookup: CDR1 MDHEN, CDR2 SYDVKM. The CDR3 nucleotides are TGTGCCAGCACCAGGTTCTGGCGAAACGGGGAGCTGTTTTTT. Its translation: CASTRFWRNGELFF. Combining the CDR3 with reference TRBV28 and TRBJ2-2 gives the whole variable domain DVKVTQSSRYLVKRTGEKVFLECVQDMDHENMFWYRQDPGLGLRLIYFSYDVKMKEKGDIPEGYSVSREKKERFSLILESASTNQTSMYLCASTRFWRNGELFFGEGSRLTVL.

This clone was detected only once. This chain uses TRBV5-1 with TRBJ2-7; 7 bases match TRBD2. In germline, CDR1 is SGHRS, CDR2 YFSETQ. The J segment lost 4 bases and the V segment lost 5 bases, leaving 0 bases of the junction unmatched. The CDR3 sequence is 11 residues long. The CDR3 sequence is CASRREYEQYF. As DNA, the CDR3 is TGCGCCAGCAGGCGGGAGTACGAGCAGTACTTC.

V gene TRBV7-9 combines with J gene TRBJ2-7, with 11 bases lining up with TRBD1. CDR3 size: 15 residues. V gave up 1 base and J gave up 3 bases; unmatched junction bases: 2. Per the germline V gene, CDR1 is SEHNR and CDR2 is FQNEAQ (reference sequence). CDR3 sequence: CASSLEDRGLYEQYF. DNA of the CDR3: TGTGCCAGCAGCTTAGAGGACAGGGGGCTCTACGAGCAGTACTTC.

This chain connects TRBV5-1 to TRBJ2-7; D might be TRBD2 (6 bases). Germline CDR1 is SGHRS and CDR2 is YFSETQ. The CDR3 totals 15 residues. V was clipped by 4 bases and J by 5 bases, with 19 bases between them. The CDR3 sequence: CASSPLRAGRNEQYF. The CDR3, as DNA: TGCGCCAGCAGCCCCTTAAGGGCAGGGAGGAACGAGCAGTACTTC.

This chain joins TRBV19 and TRBJ2-1; 7 nucleotides match TRBD1. Trimming at V came to 3 bases and at J to 5 bases, leaving 10 bases not matched to a gene. CDR1 and CDR2 from the germline V gene are LNHDA and SQIVND (reference sequence). This CDR3 has 16 residues. The DNA of the CDR3 is TGTGCCAGTAGTATCCCGGGGACAGATGAAAACAATGAGCAGTTCTTC. Translation: CASSIPGTDENNEQFF.

The CDR3 coding sequence is TGTGCCAGCTCCTCCGAGACAGGGTACTACGAGCAGTACTTC. This codes for CASSSETGYYEQYF. The chain links TRBV18 to TRBJ2-7, with 7 bases that match TRBD1. Trimming removed 6 bases from V and 3 bases from J; junction bases left unmatched: 8. The CDR3 sequence is 14 residues long. Germline assignment: CDR1 KGHSH and CDR2 LQKENI.

This chain joins TRBV19 and TRBJ2-1; D possibly corresponds to TRBD2 (5 bases). This CDR3 has 16 residues. Per germline, CDR1 LNHDA and CDR2 SQIVND (reference sequence). Trimming took 5 bases from V and 0 from J, leaving 14 bases between them. CDR3 coding DNA: TGTGCCAGTAGTGGGGTACAGCGGAGCTCCTACAATGAGCAGTTCTTC. It specifies CASSGVQRSSYNEQFF.

The chain combines TRBV12-5 with TRBJ1-3, with 7 bases that match TRBD1. J was trimmed by 1 base and V by 4 bases; bases with no gene match: 10. The CDR3 extends over 17 amino acids. The V gene's germline CDR1 is LGHNT and CDR2 FRNRAP. In nucleotides, the CDR3 is TGTGCTAGTGGTTGGGACAGCCAACCTTCATCTGGAAACACCATATATTTT. Translating it yields CASGWDSQPSSGNTIYF.

This sequence joins TRBV28 and TRBJ1-5; tentatively, D is TRBD1 (5 bases). The germline CDR1 and CDR2 sequences are MDHEN and SYDVKM. The CDR3 is made up of 16 amino acids. V shed 7 bases and J shed 6 bases, with 22 bases lying between them. The CDR3 DNA reads TGTGCCAGCACCGATCAGAGGAGGGGCGCGAGTCAGCCCCAGCATTTT. Its protein product is CASTDQRRGASQPQHF.

The DNA for the CDR3 is TGCAGCGTTTCCGGGCCAGGGTTGATCGGCTACACCTTC. Its protein product is CSVSGPGLIGYTF. The chain is built from TRBV29-1 and TRBJ1-2, with D possibly being TRBD1 (5 bases). The germline V and J ends were trimmed by 5 bases and 8 bases, with 18 bases remaining between them. Germline lookup yields CDR1 SQVTM and CDR2 ANQGSEA. The CDR3 consists of 13 residues. Full variable domain (remainder filled in from reference TRBV29-1 and TRBJ1-2): SAVISQKPSRDICQRGTSLTIQCQVDSQVTMMFWYRQQPGQSLTLIATANQGSEATYESGFVIDKFPISRPNLTFSTLTVSNMSPEDSSIYLCSVSGPGLIGYTFGSGTRLTVV.